The T cell receptor (beta chain) under discussion was sequenced for a study of blood T cell repertoires in COVID-19. Study-wide background: Samples taken during acute and convalescent COVID-19 were collected in the United States, Italy and Spain. T cells, B-cell-depleted T cells, or PBMCs supplied cDNA or gDNA.

Source study methods: Scientists estimated how many nucleated cells there were by amplifying reference gene primers. Profiling relied on immunoSEQ multiplex PCR, and the TCRdb table lists in-frame clones only, not all of them. Clone size and the V and J calls come from that table; the DNA yielded D and trimming. The table records 60,000 to 70,000 clones, around 80% of them present only once. This CDR3 has 14 residues. Germline loops: CDR1 SGDLS, CDR2 YYNGEE. Trimming took 5 bases from V and 9 from J; bases not matched to a gene: 9. The source of this sequence is a man aged 80 or over with acute or convalescent COVID-19. The chain uses TRBV9 and TRBJ2-1; the match to TRBD2 covers 9 bases. Source material: peripheral blood. For the CDR3, the DNA is TGTGCCAGCAGTCGGGCGGGAGGGCGAGGTGAGCAGTTCTTC. As protein: CASSRAGGRGEQFF.